Given below is one T cell receptor beta chain in context. Its specificity is unknown. Additional DNA sequences in this sample encode the identical CDR3. The CDR3 is 15 amino acids. The data stem from a study of Tregs in tolerant kidney transplant recipients. TCRdb keeps only in-frame clones here, not all; method: immunoSEQ multiplex PCR. Among about 66,000 clones listed, just under 95% were seen once. Broader study findings: In tolerant patients, donor-specific Tregs outgrew total Tregs, suggesting antigen-driven expansion.

The material was CD8+ T cells from blood, obtained before the transplant. This sequence joins TRBV12-1 and TRBJ1-6; whether TRBD1, the table's D call, matches the DNA was not checked. TRBV12-1 is tagged as a pseudogene. The sequence derives from a human donor who received a combined kidney and bone marrow transplant. CDR3 nucleotide sequence: TGTGCCAGCAGCTTTCAGGCCTCATATAATTCACCCCTCCACTTT. Translation gives CASSFQASYNSPLHF.